The T cell receptor beta chain described here comes from a study of Ad26.COV2.S vaccination and SARS-CoV-2 variants. Study-level background: Within the COV1001 Ad26.COV2.S trial arm, the donor was enrolled. Study results and limitations: Substantial response breadth was reportedly seen for spike-specific CD8+ and CD4+ T cells after vaccination.

This CDR3 has 18 residues. CDR1 and CDR2 (germline): LNHDA, SQIVND (reference sequence). V lost 1 base, J lost 0 bases, and 11 bases stayed unmatched. Treatment here: 15 to 20 received Ad26.COV2.S at low or high dose, single or two shots; about 5 received placebo; per-sample allocation not given. Sampling occurred on day 63 after the first vaccine or placebo injection. This clone was found a few times. Its target is not known. Generated by immunoSEQ multiplex PCR, the TCRdb table keeps only in-frame clones and is missing some. The sample records about 350,000 clones, approximately 81% being singletons.

J is TRBJ2-7 and V is TRBV19; 8 nucleotides agree with TRBD2. This TCR derives from a person between 18 and 59 years old who received the Ad26.COV2.S COVID-19 vaccine or a placebo. The source material was peripheral blood, sampled in a trial of Ad26.COV2.S vaccine versus placebo. The DNA for the CDR3 is TGTGCCAGTAGTATAGGCCCATTAGCGGGATCCTTCTCCTACGAGCAGTACTTC. Translation gives CASSIGPLAGSFSYEQYF.